This T cell receptor (beta chain) is from a study of blood T cell repertoires in COVID-19. Study information: The study drew acute and convalescent COVID-19 samples from the United States, Italy and Spain.

This CDR3 is built from 15 residues. Deletions cut 8 bases from V and 1 base from J, with 17 bases between. The germline gives CDR1 SNHLY, CDR2 FYNNEI. Authors' processing steps: How many nucleated cells were present was estimated from reference gene primer amplification. Assay: immunoSEQ multiplex PCR; the TCRdb copy retains only in-frame clones and omits some. That table supplies the V and J calls and clone size; D and trimming were determined from the DNA. Of tens of thousands of clones listed, about 85% are singletons. The origin of this receptor is a man older than 75 with acute or convalescent COVID-19. Sequencing input: peripheral blood. The rearrangement uses TRBV2 and TRBJ1-1; D is unclear. The CDR3 sequence is CASLRVRVENTEAFF. The CDR3 coding sequence is TGTGCCAGCCTACGAGTACGAGTCGAGAACACTGAAGCTTTCTTT.